These 3 T cell receptor beta chains were sequenced from one sample in a study of cytomegalovirus exposure and HLA in healthy donors. Use of 60 Vbeta and 13 Jbeta primers characterized the PCR. Clones were sequenced by immunoSEQ multiplex PCR, and TCRdb holds only the in-frame ones, with some missing. The sample shows around 150,000 clones, 82% of them seen only once. The sample taken for sequencing was PBMCs. The receptors here all came from a girl aged 2-15 years in good health and CMV-seropositive.

The J gene is TRBJ2-1, the V gene TRBV11-2; D is undetermined. Per the germline V gene, CDR1 is SGHAT and CDR2 is FQNNGV. Deletions cut 1 base from V and 10 bases from J, with 5 bases between. The CDR3 length is 11 residues. This CDR3 reads CASSLVREQFF. The DNA of the CDR3 is TGTGCCAGCAGCTTAGTTCGGGAGCAGTTCTTC.

This chain joins TRBV6-4 and TRBJ2-2; 7 bases match TRBD1. CDR1 MRHNA and CDR2 SNTAGT come from the germline V gene. The CDR3 totals 14 residues. With 5 bases clipped from V and 1 base from J, the junction kept 1 base outside the gene matches. Written as DNA, the CDR3 is TGTGCCAGCAGTCGACAGGGGAACACCGGGGAGCTGTTTTTT. As protein: CASSRQGNTGELFF.

The chain combines TRBV4-1 with TRBJ1-1, with TRBD1 identical over 7 bases. The CDR3 spans 13 residues. V shed 5 bases and J 3 bases; nucleotides not matched to a gene: 3. Looked up from germline, CDR1 is MGHRA and CDR2 is YSYEKL. In DNA, the CDR3 is TGCGCCAGCAGCGTCCAGGGGGACACTGAAGCTTTCTTT. Protein: CASSVQGDTEAFF.